This T cell receptor beta chain was captured by sequencing in a study of T cells expressing NK-cell markers. Whole-study context: Seropositivity for HCMV was found in seven of the eight sequenced donors, with one seronegative. General study points: There were a handful of donors in whom these clonotypes also led the CD3+CD56-NKG2C+ fraction. A handful of donors carried dominant NKG2C+ clonotypes that made up about 1.0-7.5% of their CD8+ T cells.

The CDR3 runs to 12 residues. It was by 5'RACE template switching with UMIs that TCR beta cDNA was made. TCRdb reprocessed the 5' RACE reads, with one entry per CDR3 protein and no DNA. In all, the sample yields 440,000 or so distinct CDR3 sequences. Turning to this clonotype: Antigen: not known.

The rearrangement joins TRBV12-3 or TRBV12-4 to TRBJ1-1; TCRdb's assignment of TRBD1 cannot be checked, as there is no DNA. The TCR was taken from a woman between 18 and 69 years old in good health. Material for sequencing was blood T cells: a sorted CD56 or NKG2C T cell subset, CD4+ or CD8+ T cells, or bulk PBMC T cells (not recorded which). This chain's CDR3 is CASSPLKTEAFF.